Sequencing of this T cell receptor beta chain was carried out in a study of radiotherapy plus CTLA-4 blockade in lung cancer. About the study: Objective response rate was 15% to 20%; disease control rate, about 31%.

This clone is a singleton in its sample. The antigen is not known. Focal radiation and CTLA-4 blockade (ipilimumab) were tested in chemo-refractory metastatic non-small-cell lung cancer patients. Repertoires were generated with immunoSEQ multiplex PCR, while TCRdb's copy carries only in-frame clones and drops some. Of about 48,000 clones in the sample, roughly 80% are singletons; the top ten hold approximately 3.3%. Study-level findings and limits: Interferon-beta and early blood T cell clone dynamics reportedly predicted response best. TCR clones originating in tumors grew in number in blood after radiotherapy plus ipilimumab.

This clonotype was sampled from a human donor with non-small cell lung cancer who had stable disease on radiotherapy plus ipilimumab. This specimen consisted of peripheral blood, obtained from a patient treated with radiotherapy plus ipilimumab.

The CDR3, as DNA: TGTGCCAGCAGTTACTCCCAGGGGGGTAGCAATCAGCCCCAGCATTTT. Protein sequence: CASSYSQGGSNQPQHF. The gene calls are TRBV6-6 and TRBJ1-5, with 7 bases fitting TRBD1. With V trimmed by 0 bases and J by 0 bases, 2 bases remained unmatched. This CDR3 is 16 amino acids long. In germline, CDR1 is MNHNY, CDR2 SVGAGI (reference sequence).